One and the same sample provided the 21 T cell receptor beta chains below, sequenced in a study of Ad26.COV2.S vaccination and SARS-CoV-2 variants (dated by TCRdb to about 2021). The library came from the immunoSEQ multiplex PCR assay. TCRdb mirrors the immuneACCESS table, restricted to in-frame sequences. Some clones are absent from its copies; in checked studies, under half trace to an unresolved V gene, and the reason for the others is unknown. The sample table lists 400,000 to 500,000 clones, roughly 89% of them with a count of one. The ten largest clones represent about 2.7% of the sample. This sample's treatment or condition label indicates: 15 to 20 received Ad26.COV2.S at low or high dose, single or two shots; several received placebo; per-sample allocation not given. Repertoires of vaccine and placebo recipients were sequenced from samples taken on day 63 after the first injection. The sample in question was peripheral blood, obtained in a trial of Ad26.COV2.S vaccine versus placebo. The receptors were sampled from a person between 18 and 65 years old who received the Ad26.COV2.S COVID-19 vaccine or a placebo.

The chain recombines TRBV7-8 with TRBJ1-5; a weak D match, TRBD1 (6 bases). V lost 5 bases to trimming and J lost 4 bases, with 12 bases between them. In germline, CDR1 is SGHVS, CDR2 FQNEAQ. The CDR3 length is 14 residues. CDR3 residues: CASSPRQANQPQHF. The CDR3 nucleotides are TGTGCCAGCAGCCCTAGACAGGCAAATCAGCCCCAGCATTTT.

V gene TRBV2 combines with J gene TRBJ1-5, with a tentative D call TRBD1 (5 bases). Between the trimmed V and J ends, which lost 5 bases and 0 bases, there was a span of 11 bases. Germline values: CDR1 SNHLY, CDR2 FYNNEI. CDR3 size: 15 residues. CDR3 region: CASSYQGYSNQPQHF. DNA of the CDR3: TGTGCCAGCAGTTACCAGGGTTATAGCAATCAGCCCCAGCATTTT.

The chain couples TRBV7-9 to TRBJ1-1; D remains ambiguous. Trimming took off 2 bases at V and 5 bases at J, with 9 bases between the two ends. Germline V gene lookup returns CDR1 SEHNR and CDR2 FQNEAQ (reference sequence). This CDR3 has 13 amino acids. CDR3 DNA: TGTGCCAGCAGCTTATTATCGGGGACTGAAGCTTTCTTT. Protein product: CASSLLSGTEAFF. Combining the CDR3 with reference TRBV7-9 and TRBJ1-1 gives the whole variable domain DTGVSQNPRHKITKRGQNVTFRCDPISEHNRLYWYRQTLGQGPEFLTYFQNEAQLEKSRLLSDRFSAERPKGSFSTLEIQRTEQGDSAMYLCASSLLSGTEAFFGQGTRLTVV.

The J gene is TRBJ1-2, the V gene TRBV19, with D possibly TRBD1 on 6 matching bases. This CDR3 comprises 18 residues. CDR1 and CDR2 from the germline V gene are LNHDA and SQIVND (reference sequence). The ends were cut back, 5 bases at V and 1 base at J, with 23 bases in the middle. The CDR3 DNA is TGTGCCAGTAGTGCCCCCCGGGGGCCCCACTACCATAACTATGGCTACACCTTC. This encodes CASSAPRGPHYHNYGYTF.

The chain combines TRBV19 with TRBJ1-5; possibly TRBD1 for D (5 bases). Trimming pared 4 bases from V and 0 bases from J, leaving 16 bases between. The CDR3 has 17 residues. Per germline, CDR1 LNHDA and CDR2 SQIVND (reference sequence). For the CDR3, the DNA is TGTGCCAGTAGTACCCTAGGGGCACTATATAGCAATCAGCCCCAGCATTTT. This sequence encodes CASSTLGALYSNQPQHF.

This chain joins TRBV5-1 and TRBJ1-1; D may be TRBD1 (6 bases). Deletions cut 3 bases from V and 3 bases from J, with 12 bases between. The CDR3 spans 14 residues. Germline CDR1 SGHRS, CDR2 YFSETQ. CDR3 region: CASSSTGADTEAFF. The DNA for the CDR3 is TGCGCCAGCAGCTCGACAGGCGCGGACACTGAAGCTTTCTTT. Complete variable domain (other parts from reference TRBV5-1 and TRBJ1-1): KAGVTQTPRYLIKTRGQQVTLSCSPISGHRSVSWYQQTPGQGLQFLFEYFSETQRNKGNFPGRFSGRQFSNSRSEMNVSTLELGDSALYLCASSSTGADTEAFFGQGTRLTVV.

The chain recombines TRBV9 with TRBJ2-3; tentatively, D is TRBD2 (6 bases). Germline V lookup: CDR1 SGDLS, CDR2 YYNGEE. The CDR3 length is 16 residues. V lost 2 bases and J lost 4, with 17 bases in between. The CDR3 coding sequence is TGTGCCAGCAGCGTGGGTTGGAGGGGCGGTGCAGATACGCAGTATTTT. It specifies CASSVGWRGGADTQYF.

This chain's CDR3 is CASSPWDLYGYTF. CDR3 coding DNA: TGTGCCAGTAGTCCGTGGGACCTTTATGGCTACACCTTC. The gene calls are TRBV19 and TRBJ1-2, with TRBD1 as a possible D gene (5 bases). With 5 bases removed from V and 5 bases from J, the gap between germline ends came to 12 bases. The CDR3 sequence is 13 residues long. Germline CDR1 is LNHDA and CDR2 is SQIVND (reference sequence). The entire variable domain, with the rest obtained from reference TRBV19 and TRBJ1-2, is as follows: DGGITQSPKYLFRKEGQNVTLSCEQNLNHDAMYWYRQDPGQGLRLIYYSQIVNDFQKGDIAEGYSVSREKKESFPLTVTSAQKNPTAFYLCASSPWDLYGYTFGSGTRLTVV.

The CDR3 protein is CASSARLAYEQYV. DNA of the CDR3: TGTGCCAGCAGTGCGCGGCTAGCCTACGAGCAGTACGTC. The rearrangement joins TRBV2 to TRBJ2-7, with D unclear. The CDR3 consists of 13 residues. Trimming took off 4 bases at V and 2 bases at J, with 9 bases between the two ends. Germline lookup yields CDR1 SNHLY and CDR2 FYNNEI.

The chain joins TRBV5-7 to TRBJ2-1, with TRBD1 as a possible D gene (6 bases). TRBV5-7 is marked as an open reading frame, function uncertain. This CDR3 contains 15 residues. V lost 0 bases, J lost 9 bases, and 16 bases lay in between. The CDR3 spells CASSLALAGAVEQFF. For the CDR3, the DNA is TGTGCCAGCAGCTTGGCCCTGGCAGGGGCGGTTGAGCAGTTCTTC.

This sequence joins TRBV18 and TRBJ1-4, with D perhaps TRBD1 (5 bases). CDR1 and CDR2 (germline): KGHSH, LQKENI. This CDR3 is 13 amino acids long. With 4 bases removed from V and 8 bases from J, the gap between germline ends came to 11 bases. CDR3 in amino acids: CASSRSGDEKLFF. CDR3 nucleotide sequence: TGTGCCAGCTCACGTTCCGGGGACGAAAAACTGTTTTTT.

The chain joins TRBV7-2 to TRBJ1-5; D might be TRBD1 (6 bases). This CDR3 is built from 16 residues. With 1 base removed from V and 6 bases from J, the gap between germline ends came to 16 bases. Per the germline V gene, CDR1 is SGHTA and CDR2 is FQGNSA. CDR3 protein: CASSLVSGGAGQPQHF. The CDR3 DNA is TGTGCCAGCAGCTTAGTTTCCGGGGGGGCGGGTCAGCCCCAGCATTTT.

In DNA, the CDR3 is TGTGCCACAGGGAGGGGGGGCGATGAGCAGTTCTTC. This codes for CATGRGGDEQFF. V is TRBV24-1 and J is TRBJ2-1; maybe TRBD2 (7 bases). CDR3 size: 12 residues. V lost 10 bases and J lost 8, with 14 bases in between. The germline gives CDR1 KGHDR, CDR2 SFDVKD.

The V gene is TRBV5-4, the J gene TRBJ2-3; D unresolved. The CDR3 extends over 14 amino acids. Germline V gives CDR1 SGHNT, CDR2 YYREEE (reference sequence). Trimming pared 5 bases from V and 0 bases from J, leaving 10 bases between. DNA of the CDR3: TGTGCCAGCAGTGGAATTACTAGCACAGATACGCAGTATTTT. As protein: CASSGITSTDTQYF.

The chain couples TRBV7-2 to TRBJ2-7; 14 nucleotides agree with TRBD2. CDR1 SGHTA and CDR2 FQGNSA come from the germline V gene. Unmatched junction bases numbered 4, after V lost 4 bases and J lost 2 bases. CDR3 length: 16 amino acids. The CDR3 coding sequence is TGTGCCAGCAGCTCGGGGACTAGCGGGAGCCCCTACGAGCAGTACGTC. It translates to CASSSGTSGSPYEQYV.

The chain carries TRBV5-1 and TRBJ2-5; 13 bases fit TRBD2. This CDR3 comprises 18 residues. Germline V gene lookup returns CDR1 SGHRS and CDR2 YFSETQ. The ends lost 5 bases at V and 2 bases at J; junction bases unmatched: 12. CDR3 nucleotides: TGCGCCAGCAGACCCCTACTAGCGGGGGGGGTAGGGCAAGAGACCCAGTACTTC. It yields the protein CASRPLLAGGVGQETQYF.

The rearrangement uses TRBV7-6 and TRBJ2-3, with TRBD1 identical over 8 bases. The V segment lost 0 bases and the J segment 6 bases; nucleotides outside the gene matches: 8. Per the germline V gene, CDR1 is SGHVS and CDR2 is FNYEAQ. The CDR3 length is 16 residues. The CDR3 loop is CASSLAWPGGADTQYF. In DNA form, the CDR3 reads TGTGCCAGCAGCTTAGCTTGGCCAGGGGGCGCGGATACGCAGTATTTT.

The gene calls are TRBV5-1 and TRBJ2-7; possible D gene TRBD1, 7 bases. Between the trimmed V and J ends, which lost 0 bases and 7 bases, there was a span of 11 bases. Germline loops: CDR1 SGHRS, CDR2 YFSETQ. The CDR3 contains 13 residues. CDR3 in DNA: TGCGCCAGCAGCTTGGTTCAGGGGGGTGAGCAGTACTTC. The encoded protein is CASSLVQGGEQYF.

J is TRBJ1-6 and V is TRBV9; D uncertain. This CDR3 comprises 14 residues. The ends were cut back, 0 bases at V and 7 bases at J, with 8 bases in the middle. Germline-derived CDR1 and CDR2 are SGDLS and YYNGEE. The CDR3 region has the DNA TGTGCCAGCAGCGTAGACAGTAGAAATTCACCCCTCCACTTT. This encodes CASSVDSRNSPLHF.

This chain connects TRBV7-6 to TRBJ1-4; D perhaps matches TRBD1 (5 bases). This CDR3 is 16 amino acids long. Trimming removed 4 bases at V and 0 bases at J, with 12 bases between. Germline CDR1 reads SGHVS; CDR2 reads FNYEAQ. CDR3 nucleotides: TGTGCCAGCAGCTCGGCGGCGGGGGCAACTAATGAAAAACTGTTTTTT. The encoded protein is CASSSAAGATNEKLFF. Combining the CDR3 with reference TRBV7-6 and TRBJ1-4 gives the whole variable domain GAGVSQSPRYKVTKRGQDVALRCDPISGHVSLYWYRQALGQGPEFLTYFNYEAQQDKSGLPNDRFSAERPEGSISTLTIQRTEQRDSAMYRCASSSAAGATNEKLFFGSGTQLSVL.

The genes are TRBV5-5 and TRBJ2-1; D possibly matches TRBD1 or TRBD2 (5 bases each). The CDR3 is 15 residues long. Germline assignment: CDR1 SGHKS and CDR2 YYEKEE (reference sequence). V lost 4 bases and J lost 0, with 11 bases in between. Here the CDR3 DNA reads TGTGCCAGCAGCCTATGGGGGAACTCCTACAATGAGCAGTTCTTC. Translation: CASSLWGNSYNEQFF.